Following are 3 T cell receptor beta chains from one sample sequenced in a study of T cell repertoires in cytomegalovirus infection. These receptors' antigens are unknown. A single record per CDR3 protein comes from TCRdb applying MiXCR to the reads. This sample has 750,000 to 950,000 distinct CDR3 sequences, with just under 30% found just once. Sequenced material: cultured CD8+ T cells from PBMCs, taken from culture after CMV antigen stimulation. These receptors were taken from a human donor in good health (CMV status not recorded). Some clones in this sample may be carry-over from other donors' samples.

This clonotype occurred a few times. This sequence joins TRBV7-9 and TRBJ2-5; D unclear. Per the germline V gene, CDR1 is SEHNR and CDR2 is FQNEAQ (reference sequence). This CDR3 has 14 residues. V was shortened by 4 bases and J by 5 bases, with 14 bases between the two germline ends. The DNA of the CDR3 is TGTGCCAGCAGCTCCCGGAAAGGGCGGGAGACCCAGTACTTC. It yields the protein CASSSRKGRETQYF.

The CDR3 DNA reads TGCGCCAGCAGTCAATCGACCCGGTACTCGAACACCGGGGAGCTGTTTTTT. As protein: CASSQSTRYSNTGELFF. The chain employs TRBV23-1 and TRBJ2-2; D not resolved. TRBV23-1 is sorted into the ORF group, with uncertain function. The CDR3 covers 17 residues. Trimming removed 0 bases at V and 0 bases at J, with 11 bases between.

On this clonotype itself: A much larger clonotype is one base distant, so this may be a read error. The chain joins TRBV4-1 to TRBJ2-7, with 7 nucleotides matching TRBD2. This CDR3 region has 18 residues. The V gene end was trimmed by 4 bases and the J gene end by 1 base; junction bases not matched to a gene: 16. Germline V lookup: CDR1 MGHRA, CDR2 YSYEKL. The DNA of the CDR3 is TGCGCCAGCAGCCCAGGACTAGTGGGGGGTTGGATTTCCTACGAGCAGTACTTC. This codes for CASSPGLVGGWISYEQYF.